Shown below are 24 T cell receptor beta chains from a single sample sequenced in a study of T cells in Graves' hyperthyroidism and ophthalmopathy. Amplified TCR beta CDR3 regions came from RNA transcripts. HTBI primers were employed in a first-round RT-PCR of the TCR CDR3. TCRdb reanalysed the multiplex PCR reads using MiXCR and keeps one entry per CDR3 protein. The sample shows roughly 240,000 distinct CDR3 sequences, approximately 23% of them seen only once. The specimen sequenced was blood. Receptors were obtained from a woman in her thirties or forties with Graves' ophthalmopathy.

This chain connects TRBV6-5 to TRBJ1-1; D possibly corresponds to TRBD1 (5 bases). The germline V gene encodes CDR1 MNHEY and CDR2 SVGAGI. With 3 bases removed from V and 0 bases from J, the gap between germline ends came to 17 bases. The CDR3 has 17 residues. This chain's CDR3 is CASSYRRGGSMNTEAFF. The CDR3 DNA sequence: TGTGCCAGCAGTTATAGGAGGGGAGGATCGATGAACACTGAAGCTTTCTTT.

The rearrangement joins TRBV20-1 to TRBJ1-3; D is undetermined. The germline gives CDR1 DFQATT, CDR2 SNEGSKA (reference sequence). The CDR3 consists of 13 residues. The V end lost 5 bases, the J end lost 0 bases, and 8 bases lay between the germline ends. The CDR3: CSAVEGSGNTIYF. CDR3 nucleotide sequence: TGCAGTGCTGTGGAGGGCTCTGGAAACACCATATATTTT.

This clonotype was seen at least ten times. The rearrangement uses TRBV30 and TRBJ1-2, with D unclear. V was clipped by 0 bases and J by 8 bases, with 7 bases between them. CDR3 size: 11 residues. From germline, CDR1 is GTSNPN and CDR2 SVGIG (reference sequence). DNA for the CDR3: TGTGCCTGGAGTGTTGCAGGAGGCTACACCTTC. As protein: CAWSVAGGYTF.

This clonotype was seen just once. CDR3 nucleotides: TGCAGGGCACAGGGTGGAGACATTCAGTACTTC. Encoded protein: CRAQGGDIQYF. V is TRBV20-1 and J is TRBJ2-4, with D possibly TRBD1 on 6 matching bases. Germline CDR1 is DFQATT and CDR2 is SNEGSKA (reference sequence). The CDR3 has 11 residues.

This clonotype was seen more than once but under ten times. This chain uses TRBV6-2 or TRBV6-3 with TRBJ1-5; TRBD1 aligns across 9 bases. CDR3 size: 15 residues. Germline lookup yields CDR1 MNHEY and CDR2 SVGEGT. V trimming: 6 bases; J trimming: 6 bases; junction bases outside the gene matches: 9. For the CDR3, the DNA is TGTGCCAGCAGCCCGGGACAGGGCGGATTTCAGCCCCAGCATTTT. Its protein is CASSPGQGGFQPQHF.

In this sample, this clonotype turned up many times. The chain links TRBV7-9 to TRBJ2-7, with D maybe TRBD2 (6 bases). The germline V and J ends were trimmed by 3 bases and 0 bases, with 9 bases remaining between them. There are 14 residues in the CDR3. The germline CDR1 and CDR2 sequences are SEHNR and FQNEAQ (reference sequence). Here the CDR3 DNA reads TGTGCCAGCAGCTTTAGCGGCAACTCCTACGAGCAGTACTTC. Its protein product is CASSFSGNSYEQYF.

This clonotype was recorded many times. The chain recombines TRBV13 with TRBJ1-6; D uncertain. V lost 3 bases and J 10 bases, leaving 13 bases between the germline ends. From germline, CDR1 is PRHDT and CDR2 FYEKMQ (reference sequence). The CDR3 sequence is 14 residues long. The CDR3 DNA reads TGTGCCAGCAGCTTGAGAGGGTTTGGATCACCCCTCCACTTT. The encoded protein is CASSLRGFGSPLHF.

This chain connects TRBV28 to TRBJ1-5; possibly TRBD1 for D (5 bases). The CDR3 sequence is 16 residues long. Trimming stripped 2 bases from V and 6 bases from J, with 17 bases between. Germline assignment: CDR1 MDHEN and CDR2 SYDVKM. The DNA of the CDR3 is TGTGCCAGCAGTTTAGGGCAGGGATCAACCTCTCAGCCCCAGCATTTT. Translation gives CASSLGQGSTSQPQHF.

At least ten counts were recorded for this clonotype. This chain links TRBV7-6 with TRBJ2-5, with D unclear. Germline V gene sequence: CDR1 SGHVS, CDR2 FNYEAQ. Trimming stripped 3 bases from V and 2 bases from J, with 13 bases between. The CDR3 contains 15 residues. The CDR3 sequence: CASSFLPTTQETQYF. The CDR3 nucleotides read TGTGCCAGCAGCTTCCTCCCGACAACTCAAGAGACCCAGTACTTC.

The V gene is TRBV28, the J gene TRBJ2-7; 7 bases are shared with TRBD1. The V gene end was trimmed by 3 bases and the J gene end by 1 base; junction bases not matched to a gene: 12. CDR3 length equals 17 residues. CDR1 is MDHEN, CDR2 SYDVKM, per germline. This chain's CDR3 is CASSFHPGKGASYEQYF. The CDR3 DNA sequence: TGTGCCAGCAGTTTCCACCCCGGAAAGGGGGCTTCCTACGAGCAGTACTTC.

This clonotype was picked up many times. This chain connects TRBV20-1 to TRBJ2-5, with 7 positions matching TRBD1. The V and J ends lost 6 bases and 5 bases, in that order; junction bases with no gene match: 18. The CDR3 length is 16 residues. Looked up from germline, CDR1 is DFQATT and CDR2 is SNEGSKA (reference sequence). The CDR3 reads CSATLLRTGAAETQYF. CDR3 coding DNA: TGCAGTGCCACACTCCTAAGAACAGGGGCTGCGGAGACCCAGTACTTC.

This clonotype was counted ten times or more. The gene calls are TRBV6-5 and TRBJ2-5; 9 nucleotides align to TRBD1. The CDR3 is 15 amino acids. The ends lost 6 bases at V and 1 base at J; junction bases unmatched: 6. CDR1 is MNHEY and CDR2 is SVGAGI in the germline V gene. The CDR3 sequence is CASRRDRASQETQYF. The DNA for the CDR3 is TGTGCCAGCAGACGGGACAGGGCCTCCCAAGAGACCCAGTACTTC.

Within the sample, this clonotype is medium-sized. This chain joins TRBV28 and TRBJ2-5, with 7 positions matching TRBD2. Germline V CDR1 and CDR2: MDHEN, SYDVKM. V dropped 3 bases and J dropped 4; count of bases not matched to a gene: 2. CDR3 length: 13 residues. The CDR3 loop reads CASSFGGLETQYF. For the CDR3, the DNA is TGTGCCAGCAGTTTCGGGGGGTTAGAGACCCAGTACTTC.

Only one count was recorded for this clonotype. The chain joins TRBV6-1 to TRBJ1-5, with D hard to call. The CDR3 consists of 13 residues. V was trimmed by 8 bases and J by 3 bases, leaving 11 bases between them. Per the germline V gene, CDR1 is MNHNS and CDR2 is SASEGT. CDR3 DNA: TGTGCCAGCGGTGTAGGGATCAATCAGCCCCAGCATTTT. Amino acids: CASGVGINQPQHF.

With regard to this clonotype: The junction departs from the called germline gene at one end, perhaps through a read error. The chain joins TRBV28 to TRBJ1-2; no clear D. Germline CDR1 is MDHEN and CDR2 is SYDVKM. The CDR3 sequence is 14 residues long. This CDR3 reads CASSLVQANYGYIF. In DNA, the CDR3 is TGTGCCAGCAGTTTGGTCCAGGCTAACTATGGCTACATCTTC.

The CDR3 nucleotides are TGTGCCAGCAGTCACCCCGGGACAGGGCTCCACGAGCAGTACTTC. It encodes CASSHPGTGLHEQYF. The genes are TRBV6-5 and TRBJ2-7; 9 positions match TRBD1. CDR3 length: 15 residues. Germline V gene lookup returns CDR1 MNHEY and CDR2 SVGAGI. The V segment lost 5 bases and the J segment 5 bases; nucleotides outside the gene matches: 10.

This clonotype was counted at least ten times. The rearrangement joins TRBV6-2 or TRBV6-3 to TRBJ1-1; 7 bases are shared with TRBD1. Germline CDR1 MNHEY, CDR2 SVGEGT. The CDR3 covers 17 residues. The J segment lost 0 bases and the V segment lost 3 bases, leaving 10 bases of the junction unmatched. The CDR3 nucleotides are TGTGCCAGCAGTTATATTCCGGGACAGAAATTGAACACTGAAGCTTTCTTT. This sequence encodes CASSYIPGQKLNTEAFF.

The rearrangement joins TRBV9 to TRBJ2-2, with a possible D match to TRBD1 (6 bases). The CDR3 runs to 16 residues. Looked up from germline, CDR1 is SGDLS and CDR2 is YYNGEE. Trimming left V 2 bases short and J 1 base short, with 12 bases between. The CDR3 region is CASSVGDRRNTGELFF. DNA of the CDR3: TGTGCCAGCAGCGTCGGAGACAGGAGGAACACCGGGGAGCTGTTTTTT.

This clonotype was detected ten times or more. The chain joins TRBV5-1 to TRBJ2-7; possible D gene TRBD2, 6 bases. This CDR3 contains 14 residues. The V gene's germline CDR1 is SGHRS and CDR2 YFSETQ. The V end lost 5 bases, the J end lost 0 bases, and 12 bases lay between the germline ends. The CDR3 spells CASSTGTHSYEQYF. The CDR3 DNA reads TGCGCCAGCAGTACCGGGACTCACTCCTACGAGCAGTACTTC.

This clonotype was recorded many times. The chain carries TRBV28 and TRBJ2-2; the D gene could be TRBD1 or TRBD2 (5 bases each). Looked up from germline, CDR1 is MDHEN and CDR2 is SYDVKM. The CDR3 spans 15 residues. V lost 5 bases, J lost 0 bases, and 10 bases lay in between. CDR3 in DNA: TGTGCCAGCAGTCGGGACCGATCGAACACCGGGGAGCTGTTTTTT. Its protein product is CASSRDRSNTGELFF.

This chain links TRBV6-2 or TRBV6-3 with TRBJ2-5; D remains unclear. Trimming left V 5 bases short and J 2 bases short, with 9 bases between. Germline loops: CDR1 MNHEY, CDR2 SVGEGT. The CDR3 sequence is 13 residues long. CDR3 DNA sequence: TGTGCCAGCAGTCGAACAATGCAAGAGACCCAGTACTTC. Translating it yields CASSRTMQETQYF.

This clonotype occurred many times. The chain links TRBV28 to TRBJ2-3; maybe TRBD2 (5 bases). This CDR3 has 14 amino acids. V shed 2 bases and J shed 4 bases, with 10 bases lying between them. Germline-derived CDR1 and CDR2 are MDHEN and SYDVKM. The CDR3 DNA sequence: TGTGCCAGCAGTTTACCCGGAGGAGCAGATACGCAGTATTTT. It translates to CASSLPGGADTQYF.

This clonotype has at least ten counts. The chain is built from TRBV30 and TRBJ1-2, with a weak D call TRBD1 (5 bases). Trimming took off 3 bases at V and 5 bases at J, with 10 bases between the two ends. Germline V gives CDR1 GTSNPN, CDR2 SVGIG (reference sequence). This CDR3 spans 12 amino acids. The CDR3 bases are TGTGCCTGGAGATCGTGGGGGTATGGCTACACCTTC. Amino acid sequence: CAWRSWGYGYTF.

The chain links TRBV11-2 to TRBJ1-2; no definite D call. The CDR3 is made up of 11 amino acids. Germline V gene data show CDR1 as SGHAT and CDR2 as FQNNGV. Deletions cut 6 bases from V and 4 bases from J, with 6 bases between. This CDR3 is CASSQAYGYTF. CDR3 DNA: TGTGCCAGCAGTCAGGCCTATGGCTACACCTTC. The whole variable domain, remainder taken from reference TRBV11-2 and TRBJ1-2, is EAGVAQSPRYKIIEKRQSVAFWCNPISGHATLYWYQQILGQGPKLLIQFQNNGVVDDSQLPKDRFSAERLKGVDSTLKIQPAKLEDSAVYLCASSQAYGYTFGSGTRLTVV.